This TCR beta chain was retrieved from a study of OX40 agonist ivuxolimab in advanced cancers. Overall study context: Ivuxolimab is a fully human IgG2 antibody that activates OX40 (CD134). Among those treated, three patients had partial responses, one with hepatocellular carcinoma and two with cutaneous melanoma. Those enrolled were approximately 87% male, with a mean age of around 57 years and ages from about 20 to 90.

This clone appeared a single time. Its antigen is unidentified. This table comes from immunoSEQ multiplex PCR, and its TCRdb copy is limited to in-frame clones, with some not included. The table includes fewer than 95,000 clones, 92% detected once. Germline values: CDR1 SGHDT, CDR2 YYEEEE. The V segment lost 0 bases and the J segment 4 bases; nucleotides outside the gene matches: 0. CDR3 length: 13 residues. Broader study findings: More expanded clones were found, on average, in CD8+ than in CD4+ T cells.

The sequences come from CD4+ or CD8+ T cells sorted from blood, collected in a trial of the OX40 agonist ivuxolimab. V is TRBV5-6 and J is TRBJ2-5; 7 nucleotides match TRBD1. This TCR was sampled from an adult with an advanced solid tumor such as melanoma, head and neck, liver or kidney cancer. CDR3 in amino acids: CASSLEGAETQYF. CDR3 nucleotides: TGTGCCAGCAGCTTGGAGGGGGCAGAGACCCAGTACTTC.